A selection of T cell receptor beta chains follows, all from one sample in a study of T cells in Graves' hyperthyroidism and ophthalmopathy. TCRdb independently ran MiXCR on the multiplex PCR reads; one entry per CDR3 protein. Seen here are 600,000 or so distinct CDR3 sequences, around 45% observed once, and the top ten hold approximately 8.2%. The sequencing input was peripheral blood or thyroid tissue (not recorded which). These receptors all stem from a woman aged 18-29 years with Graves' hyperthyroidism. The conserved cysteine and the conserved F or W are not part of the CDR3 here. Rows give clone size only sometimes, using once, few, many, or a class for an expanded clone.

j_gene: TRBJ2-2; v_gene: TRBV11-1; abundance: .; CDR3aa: ASRSNTGELV
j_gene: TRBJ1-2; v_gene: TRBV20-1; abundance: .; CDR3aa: SASGQAERYGYT
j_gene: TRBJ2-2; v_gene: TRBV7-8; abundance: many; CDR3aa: ASTETGSGELF
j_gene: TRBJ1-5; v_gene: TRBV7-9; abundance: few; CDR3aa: ASSLSAGNNQPQH
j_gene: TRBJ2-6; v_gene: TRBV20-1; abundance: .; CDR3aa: SAWGGAGANVLT
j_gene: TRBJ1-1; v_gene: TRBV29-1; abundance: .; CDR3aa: SVERETDSNTEAF
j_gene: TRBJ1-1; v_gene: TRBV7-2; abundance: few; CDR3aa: ASSFQDKNTEAF
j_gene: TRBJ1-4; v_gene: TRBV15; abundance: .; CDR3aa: ATSSQDGTGGKKLF
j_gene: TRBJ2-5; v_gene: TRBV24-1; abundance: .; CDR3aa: ATSETGTGANQETQY
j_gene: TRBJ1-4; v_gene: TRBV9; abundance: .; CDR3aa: ASTQTGGQEKLF
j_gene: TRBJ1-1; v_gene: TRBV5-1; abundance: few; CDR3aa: ASSHGRNTEAF
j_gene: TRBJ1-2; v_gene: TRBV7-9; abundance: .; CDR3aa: ASSLGERSWGRNYGYT
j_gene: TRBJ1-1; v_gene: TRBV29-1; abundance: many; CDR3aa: SVERGT
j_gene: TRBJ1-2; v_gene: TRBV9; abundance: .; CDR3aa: ASSTWTGDGYGYT
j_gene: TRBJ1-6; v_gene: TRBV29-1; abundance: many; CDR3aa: SVAADGNSPLH
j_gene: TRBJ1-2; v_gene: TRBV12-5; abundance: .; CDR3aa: ASGLGEGGYGYT
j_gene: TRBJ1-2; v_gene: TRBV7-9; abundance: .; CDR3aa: ASSLALRTGGGGYT
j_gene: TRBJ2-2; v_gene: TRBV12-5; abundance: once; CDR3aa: ASGLSRYTGELF
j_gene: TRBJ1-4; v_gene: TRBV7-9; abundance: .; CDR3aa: ASSSTHYDRVNEKLF
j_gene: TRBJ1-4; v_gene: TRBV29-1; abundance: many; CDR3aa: SVGQGGYNEKLF